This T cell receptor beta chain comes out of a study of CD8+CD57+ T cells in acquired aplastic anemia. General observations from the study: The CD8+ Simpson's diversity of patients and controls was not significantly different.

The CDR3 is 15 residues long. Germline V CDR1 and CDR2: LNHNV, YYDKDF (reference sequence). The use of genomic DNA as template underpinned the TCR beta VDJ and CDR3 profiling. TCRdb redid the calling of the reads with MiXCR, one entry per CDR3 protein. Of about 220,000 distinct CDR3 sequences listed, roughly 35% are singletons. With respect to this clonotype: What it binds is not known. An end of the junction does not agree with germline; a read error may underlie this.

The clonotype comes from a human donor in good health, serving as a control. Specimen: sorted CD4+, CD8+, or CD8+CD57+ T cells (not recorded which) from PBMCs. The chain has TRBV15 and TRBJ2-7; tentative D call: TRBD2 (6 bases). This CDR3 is CATSRDGSGYNEQYF. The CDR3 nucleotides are TGTGCCACCAGTAGAGACGGGAGCGGGTACAATGAGCAGTACTTC.